This T cell receptor beta chain was sequenced during a study of blood T cell repertoires in COVID-19. The wider study: PBMCs, B-cell-depleted T cells, or T cells were the source of the cDNA or gDNA that made up the material.

The CDR3 spans 13 residues. V dropped 3 bases and J dropped 0 bases, with 3 bases sitting between them. The protocol was immunoSEQ multiplex PCR, while the TCRdb copy is restricted to in-frame clones and leaves out a portion. The sample carries some 120,000 clones, 70% to 75% recorded once. Patients of the Seattle cohort, enrolled during active infection, were followed longitudinally. The chain employs TRBV12-3 or TRBV12-4 and TRBJ1-3; no clear D. This receptor was taken from a man aged 80 or over with COVID-19, enrolled during active disease. Sequenced: peripheral blood. The CDR3 sequence: CASSFGSGNTIYF. In nucleotides, the CDR3 is TGTGCCAGCAGTTTCGGCTCTGGAAACACCATATATTTT.